This T cell receptor beta chain was sequenced for a study of shared clonotypes between healthy human individuals. CDR1 is MNHEY, CDR2 SVGAGI, per germline. This CDR3 is 14 amino acids long. Trimming took 7 bases from V and 4 from J; bases not matched to a gene: 8. Study outcomes and limitations: Genetic and exposure-history diversity was limited by the small donor number.

Details on this clone: Antigen: not known.

It was at deep level that the assay was run. Template for every sorted-subset replicate PCR totaled 200 to 250 ng DNA, 25,000 to 35,000 T cell genomes. The table came from immunoSEQ multiplex PCR; TCRdb's copy has only in-frame clones and leaves some out. The table shows about 980,000 clones, with roughly 72% occurring only once. Sequencing was performed on memory CD4+ T cells sorted from blood. Subset defined: CD45RA-negative fraction. This TCR was recovered from a young man in good health. This chain connects TRBV6-5 to TRBJ2-5, with 8 bases matching TRBD2. In DNA, the CDR3 is TGTGCCAGCACCCCCGGGCTAGCGGGAGAGACCCAGTACTTC. Its protein product is CASTPGLAGETQYF.